What follows are 26 T cell receptor beta chains derived from one specimen sequenced in a study of Tregs in tolerant kidney transplant recipients. Some clones are missing from TCRdb's copy, which holds only in-frame ones; the method was immunoSEQ multiplex PCR. Among some 68,000 clones, roughly 84% were seen once, and the ten largest hold roughly 4.5%. The sequenced sample was CD4+ T cells from blood. All receptors derive from a human donor in good health.

This chain links TRBV4-1 with TRBJ2-3; TRBD2 is a possible D gene (6 bases). Trimming took off 6 bases at V and 6 bases at J, with 22 bases between the two ends. The CDR3 is 16 amino acids. Germline loops: CDR1 MGHRA, CDR2 YSYEKL. The CDR3 DNA sequence: TGCGCCAGCAGATCCCTGGGACTTCAATCCCTCGATACGCAGTATTTT. This gives the protein CASRSLGLQSLDTQYF.

This clone was detected once. The chain is built from TRBV28 and TRBJ2-1, with 13 bases lining up with TRBD2. The junction had 7 bases not matched to a gene; V was cut back by 5 bases and J by 6 bases. The CDR3 consists of 16 residues. Germline CDR1 reads MDHEN; CDR2 reads SYDVKM. CDR3: CASSPMTSGRLNEQFF. CDR3 coding DNA: TGTGCCAGCAGTCCTATGACTAGCGGGAGGCTCAATGAGCAGTTCTTC.

The chain links TRBV6-1 to TRBJ1-2; 8 positions match TRBD1. Germline CDR1 and CDR2: MNHNS and SASEGT. Trimming at V came to 3 bases and at J to 3 bases, leaving 3 bases not matched to a gene. CDR3 length equals 14 residues. DNA of the CDR3: TGTGCCAGCAGTGAGGCAGGGGGCCACTATGGCTACACCTTC. Its translation: CASSEAGGHYGYTF.

This CDR3 reads CASSLGRVRTEAFF. The CDR3 DNA reads TGTGCCAGCAGCTTGGGTAGGGTGCGCACTGAAGCTTTCTTT. The rearrangement joins TRBV5-4 to TRBJ1-1, with D hard to call. This CDR3 is 14 amino acids long. Trimming pared 0 bases from V and 4 bases from J, leaving 10 bases between. The germline V gene has CDR1 SGHNT and CDR2 YYREEE (reference sequence).

The chain couples TRBV5-1 to TRBJ2-3, with 8 bases aligning to TRBD1. The CDR3 spans 15 residues. Germline V CDR1 and CDR2: SGHRS, YFSETQ. Unmatched junction bases numbered 6, after V lost 4 bases and J lost 2 bases. The CDR3 here is CASSRQGADTDTQYF. CDR3 DNA: TGCGCCAGCAGCCGCCAGGGGGCGGACACAGATACGCAGTATTTT. The full variable domain, its missing parts supplied by reference TRBV5-1 and TRBJ2-3, is KAGVTQTPRYLIKTRGQQVTLSCSPISGHRSVSWYQQTPGQGLQFLFEYFSETQRNKGNFPGRFSGRQFSNSRSEMNVSTLELGDSALYLCASSRQGADTDTQYFGPGTRLTVL.

J is TRBJ1-3 and V is TRBV10-3; TRBD1 is a possible D gene (5 bases). With 4 bases removed from V and 3 bases from J, the gap between germline ends came to 10 bases. Germline loops: CDR1 ENHRY, CDR2 SYGVKD. This CDR3 region has 14 residues. The CDR3 DNA sequence: TGTGCCATCAGTGCCTGGGGGAGTGGAAACACCATATATTTT. It codes for CAISAWGSGNTIYF.

The chain couples TRBV4-3 to TRBJ1-3; a weak D match, TRBD1 (5 bases). The CDR3 is 17 amino acids. With 0 bases removed from V and 0 bases from J, the gap between germline ends came to 12 bases. The V gene's germline CDR1 is LGHNA and CDR2 YSLEER. The CDR3 loop is CASSQDLAGPSGNTIYF. CDR3 DNA: TGCGCCAGCAGCCAAGATTTAGCAGGGCCCTCTGGAAACACCATATATTTT.

The V and J genes are TRBV2 and TRBJ2-3; the D gene is possibly TRBD2 (5 bases). Germline values: CDR1 SNHLY, CDR2 FYNNEI. The CDR3 extends over 17 amino acids. V dropped 2 bases and J dropped 3 bases, with 18 bases sitting between them. The CDR3 DNA reads as TGTGCCAGCAGTGAATCGGGCGGGCGGTTTCGGACAGATACGCAGTATTTT. Protein product: CASSESGGRFRTDTQYF. Full variable domain (outside the CDR3, taken from reference TRBV2 and TRBJ2-3): EPEVTQTPSHQVTQMGQEVILRCVPISNHLYFYWYRQILGQKVEFLVSFYNNEISEKSEIFDDQFSVERPDGSNFTLKIRSTKLEDSAMYFCASSESGGRFRTDTQYFGPGTRLTVL.

This chain connects TRBV29-1 to TRBJ2-1, with 7 bases lining up with TRBD2. This CDR3 has 14 amino acids. V shed 7 bases, J shed 5 bases, and the junction held 11 bases outside the gene matches. CDR1 is SQVTM and CDR2 is ANQGSEA in the germline V gene. The CDR3 coding sequence is TGCAGCGGCCTTGACGGAGCGGGGCACAATGAGCAGTTCTTC. Residues: CSGLDGAGHNEQFF.

This rearrangement joins TRBV18 to TRBJ2-5, with D possibly matching TRBD2 (6 bases). The V gene's germline CDR1 is KGHSH and CDR2 LQKENI. V was clipped by 3 bases and J by 1 base, with 15 bases between them. There are 16 residues in the CDR3. The CDR3 loop reads CASSPRGAGLQETQYF. Here the CDR3 DNA reads TGTGCCAGCTCACCTCGGGGAGCGGGCCTCCAAGAGACCCAGTACTTC. The whole variable domain, remainder taken from reference TRBV18 and TRBJ2-5, is NAGVMQNPRHLVRRRGQEARLRCSPMKGHSHVYWYRQLPEEGLKFMVYLQKENIIDESGMPKERFSAEFPKEGPSILRIQQVVRGDSAAYFCASSPRGAGLQETQYFGPGTRLLVL.

The chain uses TRBV5-6 and TRBJ1-6; D call uncertain. V was clipped by 0 bases and J by 9 bases, with 7 bases between them. This CDR3 is built from 13 residues. Germline CDR1 and CDR2: SGHDT and YYEEEE. The CDR3 loop reads CASSLEFRSPLHF. The CDR3 region has the DNA TGTGCCAGCAGCTTGGAATTTCGTTCACCCCTCCACTTT.

This chain links TRBV7-2 with TRBJ1-2; no clear D. The CDR3 is 12 amino acids. Germline V gene data show CDR1 as SGHTA and CDR2 as FQGNSA. V gave up 3 bases and J gave up 4 bases, with 6 bases separating them. The DNA for the CDR3 is TGTGCCAGCAGCTTCTGGGGCTATGGCTACACCTTC. This codes for CASSFWGYGYTF.

As concerns this clone: One junction end disagrees with the germline gene, perhaps due to a read error. V and J are TRBV5-4 and TRBJ1-2, with TRBD1 identical over 8 bases. The CDR3 contains 16 residues. Germline lookup yields CDR1 SGHNT and CDR2 YYREEE (reference sequence). CDR3 DNA sequence: TGCGCCAGCAGCCAAGAAAGGGGACAGGTATTCGGAGGCTACACCTTC. This translates into CASSQERGQVFGGYTF.

The rearrangement links TRBV11-3 to TRBJ2-1; 7 bases fit TRBD1. Per germline, CDR1 SGHNT and CDR2 YENEEA. With 6 bases clipped from V and 8 bases from J, the junction kept 13 bases outside the gene matches. This CDR3 spans 15 amino acids. CDR3 sequence: CASSVGGASGDEQFF. Here the CDR3 DNA reads TGTGCCAGCAGTGTAGGGGGCGCATCGGGTGATGAGCAGTTCTTC.

This rearrangement joins TRBV4-1 to TRBJ2-1; 11 positions agree with TRBD2. This CDR3 contains 16 residues. Germline V gives CDR1 MGHRA, CDR2 YSYEKL. Germline trimming cut 2 bases from V and 5 bases from J; bases unmatched to any gene: 5. CDR3 in amino acids: CASSQRLAGYNNEQFF. Written as DNA, the CDR3 is TGCGCCAGCAGCCAACGACTAGCGGGGTATAACAATGAGCAGTTCTTC.

CDR3 in DNA: TGTGCCAGCAGCGCCCCGGGCGGCCGGGACACCGGGGAGCTGTTTTTT. The encoded protein is CASSAPGGRDTGELFF. The V call is TRBV7-3, the J call TRBJ2-2; D remains unclear. V lost 5 bases, J lost 3 bases, and 16 bases lay in between. The germline CDR1 and CDR2 sequences are SGHTA and FQGTGA. This CDR3 contains 16 residues.

There are a few counts of this clone. CDR3 nucleotides: TGTGCCAGCATCCTTCATTTCCTGGCAGGACTCCGGGGAGAGACCCAGTACTTC. This gives the protein CASILHFLAGLRGETQYF. This sequence joins TRBV2 and TRBJ2-5; weak D call: TRBD2 (5 bases). The V end lost 7 bases, the J end lost 4 bases, and 28 bases lay between the germline ends. The CDR3 sequence is 18 residues long. CDR1 and CDR2 from the germline V gene are SNHLY and FYNNEI.

The chain has TRBV4-2 and TRBJ1-2; 9 bases match TRBD1. CDR1 and CDR2 (germline): LGHNA, YNFKEQ. The trim removed 4 bases at V and 8 bases at J, leaving 5 bases unmatched. The CDR3 has 13 amino acids. CDR3 bases: TGTGCCAGCAGCCCTCGGACAGGGGAAGGCTACACCTTC. The encoded protein is CASSPRTGEGYTF.

This clone was counted only a few times. V usage is TRBV6-5 and J usage is TRBJ1-5; D is ambiguous. CDR3 length equals 12 residues. V shed 11 bases and J shed 2 bases, with 10 bases lying between them. Per germline, CDR1 MNHEY and CDR2 SVGAGI. DNA for the CDR3: TGTGCCGCGGGCGGAGGCAATCAGCCCCAGCATTTT. Translated: CAAGGGNQPQHF.

The rearrangement joins TRBV6-5 to TRBJ1-2; D is unresolved. Germline V gene data show CDR1 as MNHEY and CDR2 as SVGAGI. The CDR3 loop spans 12 amino acids. The V gene lost 5 bases and the J gene lost 8 bases, with 12 bases spanning the gap. CDR3 nucleotide sequence: TGTGCCAGCAGTATAAAGGGAGGGGGCTACACCTTC. Encoded protein: CASSIKGGGYTF.

This chain joins TRBV29-1 and TRBJ1-1; the D gene is possibly TRBD1 (5 bases). V was pared by 3 bases and J by 3 bases, with 11 bases between. There are 13 residues in the CDR3. Germline CDR1 is SQVTM and CDR2 is ANQGSEA. CDR3 in DNA: TGCAGCGTTGAGCCCGGGGGGTACACTGAAGCTTTCTTT. This sequence encodes CSVEPGGYTEAFF.

The chain employs TRBV19 and TRBJ2-3, with 9 nucleotides matching TRBD2. In germline, CDR1 is LNHDA, CDR2 SQIVND (reference sequence). The CDR3 length is 18 residues. Trimming removed 3 bases from V and 2 bases from J; junction bases left unmatched: 12. The DNA for the CDR3 is TGTGCCAGTAGTATTAAGAGACTAGCGGTTCGCGACACAGATACGCAGTATTTT. The encoded protein is CASSIKRLAVRDTDTQYF.

The J gene is TRBJ2-5, the V gene TRBV7-9; D gene ambiguous. The V gene lost 1 base and the J gene lost 2 bases, with 5 bases spanning the gap. Germline assignment: CDR1 SEHNR and CDR2 FQNEAQ (reference sequence). This CDR3 region has 13 residues. The CDR3 sequence is CASSLGQQETQYF. The CDR3 DNA follows: TGTGCCAGCAGCTTAGGGCAACAAGAGACCCAGTACTTC.

This clone is medium-sized. The V call is TRBV7-9, the J call TRBJ1-6, with D maybe TRBD1 (6 bases). The CDR3 is made up of 16 amino acids. Germline CDR1 reads SEHNR; CDR2 reads FQNEAQ (reference sequence). The V end was cut by 5 bases, the J end by 7 bases, with 18 bases between. The CDR3 nucleotides are TGTGCCAGCAGCCCTCAAACAGGGACGGGCAATTCACCCCTCCACTTT. Amino acid sequence: CASSPQTGTGNSPLHF. The complete variable domain, with remaining parts taken from reference TRBV7-9 and TRBJ1-6, reads DTGVSQNPRHKITKRGQNVTFRCDPISEHNRLYWYRQTLGQGPEFLTYFQNEAQLEKSRLLSDRFSAERPKGSFSTLEIQRTEQGDSAMYLCASSPQTGTGNSPLHFGNGTRLTVT.

This clone has only one observation. The chain combines TRBV15 with TRBJ1-2, with TRBD1 as a possible D gene (5 bases). V was pared by 3 bases and J by 4 bases, with 15 bases between. Germline values: CDR1 LNHNV, CDR2 YYDKDF (reference sequence). The CDR3 consists of 15 residues. The CDR3 region is CATSSLSSRGYGYTF. The CDR3 DNA follows: TGTGCCACCAGCAGTCTATCCTCTAGGGGCTATGGCTACACCTTC.

The chain links TRBV5-1 to TRBJ2-1; D may be TRBD2 (5 bases). Per the germline V gene, CDR1 is SGHRS and CDR2 is YFSETQ. The V and J ends lost 2 bases and 2 bases respectively, with 11 bases between them. CDR3 length: 15 amino acids. This CDR3 reads CASSLTSLAYNEQFF. CDR3 DNA: TGCGCCAGCAGCTTAACTAGTTTGGCCTACAATGAGCAGTTCTTC.